The table lists the clone carrying this TCR beta chain with a count of one. Sequencing used immunoSEQ multiplex PCR; TCRdb keeps in-frame clones, though not all of them. This table has about 56,000 clones, 65% to 90% appearing once. The data were taken from a study of PD-L1 blockade in urothelial cancer. At the level of the study: Analyses were performed on blood at 3 weeks after treatment start (the second dose) and at 6 weeks. The study recovered a median of 141,255 T cells per blood sample.

CDR1 MDHEN and CDR2 SYDVKM come from the germline V gene. V shed 3 bases and J 4 bases; nucleotides not matched to a gene: 8. CDR3 length: 15 amino acids. Time point of the sample: pretreatment peripheral blood. Sequenced here: PBMCs, sampled around atezolizumab (anti-PD-L1) treatment. The chain uses TRBV28 and TRBJ1-2; 7 bases agree with TRBD1. The sequence derives from a man aged 70-80 years with urothelial cancer. The CDR3 here is CASSFRETGIYGYTF. The CDR3, as DNA: TGTGCCAGCAGTTTCCGAGAGACAGGGATCTATGGCTACACCTTC.